This TCR beta chain was obtained from a study of T cell responses to AZD1222 COVID-19 vaccine. On this clone itself: Its antigen is not known.

The study's findings and limits: The donor cohort was predominantly white British with a female majority, and clonal diversity may have been underestimated.

The CDR3 is made up of 16 amino acids. V lost 4 bases, J lost 2 bases, and 5 bases stayed unmatched. CDR1 is LGHDT and CDR2 is YNNKEL in the germline V gene (reference sequence). Sequenced by immunoSEQ multiplex PCR; TCRdb stores in-frame clones only, minus some. The top ten hold approximately 21% of the sample, which has around 100,000 clones, around nine tenths seen once. This sequence joins TRBV3-1 (or the pseudogene TRBV3-2) and TRBJ2-1, with TRBD1 matching over 10 bases. Sequencing used peripheral blood, obtained on day 0 of AZD1222 vaccination. This sequence was found in an adult in good health. This chain's CDR3 is CASSPRDRGPYNEQFF. In DNA form, the CDR3 reads TGTGCCAGCAGCCCCAGGGACAGGGGACCCTACAATGAGCAGTTCTTC.